This TCR beta chain was documented in a study of blood T cell repertoires in COVID-19. Study details: Sites in the United States, Italy and Spain provided acute and convalescent COVID-19 samples.

Germline lookup yields CDR1 MDHEN and CDR2 SYDVKM. This CDR3 is 19 amino acids long. Trimming took 5 bases from V and 4 from J; bases not matched to a gene: 15. This table comes from immunoSEQ multiplex PCR, and its TCRdb copy is limited to in-frame clones, with some not included. Here the sample spans around 100,000 clones, more than 90% being singletons. Sequenced sample: peripheral blood. The source is a woman aged 45 to 65 with COVID-19, enrolled during active disease. J is TRBJ1-5 and V is TRBV28, with TRBD1 identical over 12 bases. Here the CDR3 DNA reads TGTGCCAGCAGTCCCCGTGGGACAGGGGGCGATAGGAGGAATCAGCCCCAGCATTTT. It translates to CASSPRGTGGDRRNQPQHF.